The 28 T cell receptor beta chains below all came from one sample that was sequenced in a study of T cell repertoires in cytomegalovirus infection. For these receptors, no antigen is known. TCRdb recomputed calls from the reads with MiXCR, one row per CDR3 protein. The sample consists of about 890,000 distinct CDR3 sequences, under 40% of them appearing once. This specimen was cultured CD8+ T cells from PBMCs, taken from culture after CMV antigen stimulation. The receptors shown here come from a human donor in good health (CMV status not recorded). Some clones in this sample may be carry-over from other donors' samples.

The rearrangement uses TRBV15 and TRBJ2-5; D possibly corresponds to TRBD1 (6 bases). The germline V and J ends were trimmed by 3 bases and 0 bases, with 26 bases remaining between them. CDR3 length equals 20 residues. Germline values: CDR1 LNHNV, CDR2 YYDKDF (reference sequence). The CDR3 DNA sequence: TGTGCCACCAGCAGGGGGAAACTTACCTCGGACAGTAAAAACCAAGAGACCCAGTACTTC. The encoded protein is CATSRGKLTSDSKNQETQYF.

This clonotype was seen a handful of times. This CDR3 reads CASSLHPEGRGLYNEQFF. The CDR3 region has the DNA TGTGCCAGCAGCTTACATCCCGAGGGGCGGGGCCTCTACAATGAGCAGTTCTTC. The V gene is TRBV7-8, the J gene TRBJ2-1; D is possibly TRBD2 (6 bases). The CDR3 consists of 18 residues. CDR1 is SGHVS, CDR2 FQNEAQ, per germline. V was pared by 2 bases and J by 3 bases, with 20 bases between.

This chain uses TRBV27 with TRBJ2-7; a possible D gene is TRBD2 (7 bases). This CDR3 has 14 amino acids. Germline lookup yields CDR1 MNHEY and CDR2 SMNVEV (reference sequence). V was shortened by 2 bases and J by 5 bases, with 13 bases between the two germline ends. CDR3 loop: CASSLKGGGDEQYF. The CDR3 region has the DNA TGTGCCAGCAGTTTAAAGGGGGGGGGGGACGAGCAGTACTTC.

This clonotype has just a few counts. The CDR3 DNA sequence: TGTGCCAGTAGTATAAACAGTAAGGCTATTAGCAATCAGCCCCAGCATTTT. Protein sequence: CASSINSKAISNQPQHF. The J gene is TRBJ1-5, the V gene TRBV19; the D is unclear. V was pared by 2 bases and J by 0 bases, with 14 bases between. Germline V CDR1 and CDR2: LNHDA, SQIVND (reference sequence). The CDR3 spans 17 residues.

The gene calls are TRBV4-1 and TRBJ1-1; the D gene is possibly TRBD1 (5 bases). This CDR3 has 15 amino acids. The germline CDR1 and CDR2 sequences are MGHRA and YSYEKL. The V end lost 0 bases, the J end lost 2 bases, and 10 bases lay between the germline ends. Written as DNA, the CDR3 is TGCGCCAGCAGCCAAGAGCCGACAGCAAACACTGAAGCTTTCTTT. Translation gives CASSQEPTANTEAFF.

This clonotype came up a few times. The CDR3 spells CAISLKRQLAGSNYEQYF. Here the CDR3 DNA reads TGTGCCATCAGTCTAAAAAGACAATTAGCGGGATCGAACTACGAGCAGTACTTC. This chain joins TRBV10-3 and TRBJ2-7; 8 nucleotides match TRBD2. Germline V CDR1 and CDR2: ENHRY, SYGVKD. V gave up 5 bases and J gave up 3 bases; unmatched junction bases: 18. This CDR3 has 18 amino acids.

The V and J genes are TRBV6-6 and TRBJ1-5; 9 bases are a match to TRBD1. V was clipped by 5 bases and J by 1 base; unmatched bases: 12. The CDR3 covers 18 residues. Germline-derived CDR1 and CDR2 are MNHNY and SVGAGI (reference sequence). This chain's CDR3 is CASSASGTGKLSNQPQHF. The CDR3 DNA is TGTGCCAGCAGTGCCTCCGGGACAGGGAAACTAAGCAATCAGCCCCAGCATTTT.

This chain connects TRBV27 to TRBJ2-1, with D possibly TRBD2 on 6 matching bases. CDR1 is MNHEY and CDR2 is SMNVEV in the germline V gene (reference sequence). V was shortened by 6 bases and J by 9 bases, with 12 bases between the two germline ends. The CDR3 runs to 12 residues. The CDR3 here is CASREGWGEQFF. The CDR3 bases are TGTGCCAGCAGGGAGGGTTGGGGTGAGCAGTTCTTC.

This clonotype came up a few times. This chain links TRBV11-2 with TRBJ1-4, with D perhaps matching TRBD1 (6 bases). The CDR3 runs to 17 residues. Trimming took off 5 bases at V and 4 bases at J, with 20 bases between the two ends. The germline V gene has CDR1 SGHAT and CDR2 FQNNGV. The CDR3 here is CASSLKPPGQLNEKLFF. CDR3 nucleotides: TGTGCCAGCAGCCTAAAACCTCCGGGACAACTTAATGAAAAACTGTTTTTT.

This clonotype showed up just a few times. The CDR3 region has the DNA TGTGCCAGCAGTTACACCTCCTACGAGCAGTACGTC. Its protein product is CASSYTSYEQYV. The rearrangement links TRBV6-2 or TRBV6-3 to TRBJ2-7, with D hard to call. Germline lookup yields CDR1 MNHEY and CDR2 SVGEGT. The CDR3 is 12 amino acids. Trimming removed 2 bases at V and 0 bases at J, with 2 bases between.

This clonotype was recorded a few times. The V gene is TRBV4-1, the J gene TRBJ2-1, with D perhaps assigned TRBD1 or TRBD2 (5 bases each). V lost 0 bases and J 3 bases, leaving 12 bases between the germline ends. In germline, CDR1 is MGHRA, CDR2 YSYEKL. The CDR3 is 16 amino acids. The CDR3 is CASSQDVGGIYNEQFF. DNA of the CDR3: TGCGCCAGCAGCCAAGATGTTGGGGGAATCTACAATGAGCAGTTCTTC.

The chain employs TRBV20-1 and TRBJ2-7, with TRBD1 matching over 7 bases. This CDR3 has 14 residues. The trim removed 6 bases at V and 3 bases at J, leaving 11 bases unmatched. The germline V gene encodes CDR1 DFQATT and CDR2 SNEGSKA (reference sequence). The CDR3 DNA is TGCAGTGCACCGGACCGGGACAGCCTCTACGAGCAGTACTTC. The encoded protein is CSAPDRDSLYEQYF.

Note on this clonotype: This may come from a read error, since a much larger clone is one base off. V gene TRBV7-6 combines with J gene TRBJ2-7, with 8 bases that match TRBD2. There are 17 residues in the CDR3. The V gene end was trimmed by 3 bases and the J gene end by 0 bases; junction bases not matched to a gene: 10. Germline-derived CDR1 and CDR2 are SGHVS and FNYEAQ. DNA for the CDR3: TGTGCCAGCAGCTTCGAACCGGGACTAGGGGGCTCCTACGAGCAGTACTTC. It yields the protein CASSFEPGLGGSYEQYF. The full variable domain, its missing parts supplied by reference TRBV7-6 and TRBJ2-7, is GAGVSQSPRYKVTKRGQDVALRCDPISGHVSLYWYRQALGQGPEFLTYFNYEAQQDKSGLPNDRFSAERPEGSISTLTIQRTEQRDSAMYRCASSFEPGLGGSYEQYFGPGTRLTVT.

This rearrangement joins TRBV24-1 to TRBJ2-1; D uncertain. The CDR3 spans 13 residues. Trimming took off 6 bases at V and 7 bases at J, with 12 bases between the two ends. Per germline, CDR1 KGHDR and CDR2 SFDVKD. The CDR3 sequence: CATSPAALNEQFF. The DNA for the CDR3 is TGTGCCACCAGTCCCGCAGCGCTTAATGAGCAGTTCTTC.

This clonotype was observed a single time. The chain employs TRBV10-3 and TRBJ1-3, with D unclear. Trimming left V 6 bases short and J 12 bases short, with 27 bases between. The CDR3 covers 16 residues. Germline assignment: CDR1 ENHRY and CDR2 SYGVKD. The CDR3: CAIRTLRHDGMVVIYF. The DNA of the CDR3 is TGTGCCATCAGGACCCTTCGACACGACGGAATGGTCGTCATATATTTT.

The V call is TRBV20-1, the J call TRBJ1-1, with D tentatively TRBD1 (5 bases). V was trimmed by 3 bases and J by 0 bases, leaving 8 bases between them. This CDR3 has 13 residues. Germline CDR1 and CDR2: DFQATT and SNEGSKA (reference sequence). As DNA, the CDR3 is TGCAGTGCTAGGGACACGATGAACACTGAAGCTTTCTTT. It is translated as CSARDTMNTEAFF.

V is TRBV14 and J is TRBJ1-2, with D unclear. Per the germline V gene, CDR1 is SGHDN and CDR2 is FVKESK. V lost 0 bases and J 6 bases, leaving 17 bases between the germline ends. The CDR3 totals 16 residues. The CDR3 reads CASSQEILPETHGYTF. The DNA of the CDR3 is TGTGCCAGCAGCCAAGAAATCCTTCCGGAGACCCATGGCTACACCTTC.

The chain employs TRBV12-3 or TRBV12-4 and TRBJ2-2, with a tentative D call TRBD2 (5 bases). V lost 10 bases to trimming and J lost 3 bases, with 9 bases between them. CDR3 length equals 12 residues. The CDR3 is CANRGYTGELFF. The CDR3 region has the DNA TGTGCCAACCGGGGATACACCGGGGAGCTGTTTTTT.

This clonotype has ten or more counts. V is TRBV7-6 and J is TRBJ2-2, with 8 bases that match TRBD1. The CDR3 has 14 residues. Germline lookup yields CDR1 SGHVS and CDR2 FNYEAQ. The V gene end was trimmed by 4 bases and the J gene end by 7 bases; junction bases not matched to a gene: 5. CDR3 DNA sequence: TGTGCCAGCAGCTCGACAGGGGACGTCGGGGAGCTGTTTTTT. Its protein product is CASSSTGDVGELFF.

This clonotype was seen repeatedly, ten times or more. The rearrangement links TRBV6-2 or TRBV6-3 to TRBJ2-7; D ambiguous. The germline V gene has CDR1 MNHEY and CDR2 SVGEGT. Trimming took off 6 bases at V and 7 bases at J, with 7 bases between the two ends. This CDR3 is built from 10 residues. CDR3 in amino acids: CASSSGEQYF. The CDR3 region has the DNA TGTGCCAGCAGCTCCGGAGAGCAGTACTTC.

The sample holds a few counts of this clonotype. The chain combines TRBV7-6 with TRBJ2-3; 10 bases align to TRBD1. The CDR3 covers 14 residues. CDR1 is SGHVS and CDR2 is FNYEAQ in the germline V gene. V shed 5 bases, J shed 6 bases, and the junction held 5 bases outside the gene matches. CDR3 bases: TGTGCCAGCAGCGCGAGGACAGGGGGGGATACGCAGTATTTT. Translated, it gives CASSARTGGDTQYF.

This clonotype was found a few times. V gene TRBV12-3 or TRBV12-4 combines with J gene TRBJ2-5; TRBD1 matches at 7 bases. This CDR3 spans 17 amino acids. The trim removed 3 bases at V and 1 base at J, leaving 11 bases unmatched. The CDR3 protein is CASSFSGKTGSQETQYF. The CDR3 DNA is TGTGCCAGCAGTTTTTCGGGGAAGACAGGGAGCCAAGAGACCCAGTACTTC.

V gene TRBV5-6 combines with J gene TRBJ2-5; D remains unclear. Per germline, CDR1 SGHDT and CDR2 YYEEEE. Trimming took 4 bases from V and 5 from J, leaving 21 bases between them. This CDR3 spans 16 amino acids. The CDR3 loop is CASSTLKIRFGETQYF. The CDR3 bases are TGTGCCAGCAGCACCCTAAAGATTCGGTTTGGGGAGACCCAGTACTTC. The full variable domain, with the rest looked up from reference TRBV5-6 and TRBJ2-5, is DAGVTQSPTHLIKTRGQQVTLRCSPKSGHDTVSWYQQALGQGPQFIFQYYEEEERQRGNFPDRFSGHQFPNYSSELNVNALLLGDSALYLCASSTLKIRFGETQYFGPGTRLLVL.

The V gene is TRBV27, the J gene TRBJ2-7, with TRBD1 as a possible D gene (5 bases). V shed 4 bases and J shed 3 bases, with 13 bases lying between them. Germline CDR1 and CDR2: MNHEY and SMNVEV (reference sequence). There are 14 residues in the CDR3. CDR3 nucleotide sequence: TGTGCCAGCAGTTCGTCCAAGGGGAACTACGAGCAGTACTTC. Its translation is CASSSSKGNYEQYF.

This clonotype has only a few counts. The rearrangement links TRBV19 to TRBJ1-1; D unresolved. CDR1 LNHDA and CDR2 SQIVND come from the germline V gene (reference sequence). This CDR3 is built from 15 residues. V lost 6 bases to trimming and J lost 3 bases, with 17 bases between them. The CDR3 region is CASSHTVRRDTEAFF. Written as DNA, the CDR3 is TGTGCCAGTAGCCATACCGTACGGCGGGACACTGAAGCTTTCTTT.

In its sample, this clonotype was seen a few times. The chain links TRBV9 to TRBJ2-3; no reliable D call. The CDR3 runs to 14 residues. CDR1 is SGDLS, CDR2 YYNGEE, per germline. V shed 2 bases and J shed 0 bases, with 7 bases lying between them. Written as DNA, the CDR3 is TGTGCCAGCAGCGTCCTCTCTAGCACAGATACGCAGTATTTT. Its protein is CASSVLSSTDTQYF.

The chain combines TRBV7-2 with TRBJ2-2; no clear D gene. V lost 4 bases, J lost 6 bases, and 9 bases lay in between. Germline V lookup: CDR1 SGHTA, CDR2 FQGNSA. The CDR3 spans 13 residues. This CDR3 reads CASSSYPSGELFF. Written as DNA, the CDR3 is TGTGCCAGCAGCTCCTATCCGTCCGGGGAGCTGTTTTTT.

The chain is built from TRBV4-1 and TRBJ1-5, with 8 bases lining up with TRBD1. J was trimmed by 7 bases and V by 2 bases; bases with no gene match: 7. Germline V lookup: CDR1 MGHRA, CDR2 YSYEKL. The CDR3 totals 15 residues. CDR3 sequence: CASSQIGQGGQPQHF. In DNA form, the CDR3 reads TGCGCCAGCAGCCAAATCGGACAGGGAGGCCAGCCCCAGCATTTT.